Listed below are T cell receptor beta chains from one sample, sequenced in a study of blood T cell repertoires in COVID-19. Assay: immunoSEQ multiplex PCR; the TCRdb copy retains only in-frame clones and omits some. The table lists hundreds of thousands of clones, around 90% of them singletons. Specimen: peripheral blood. These receptor sequences come from a middle-aged woman who had recovered from COVID-19. Each CDR3 is given with its conserved first and last residue. The D gene is left open where the match is weak. A row's size may be missing; if present it is once, few, many or a size class.

d_gene: .
v_gene: TRBV7-9
j_gene: TRBJ2-4
abundance: .
CDR3nt: TGTGCCAGCAGCTCAGATACAGGATCCCAAAACATTCAGTACTTC
CDR3aa: CASSSDTGSQNIQYF

d_gene: TRBD1
v_gene: TRBV3-1/TRBV3-2
j_gene: TRBJ1-3
abundance: .
CDR3nt: TGTGCCAGCAGCCAAGGAAACAGGGGGATCTCTGGAAACACCATATATTTT
CDR3aa: CASSQGNRGISGNTIYF

d_gene: TRBD1
v_gene: TRBV12-3/TRBV12-4
j_gene: TRBJ1-6
abundance: few
CDR3nt: TGTGCCAGCAGTTTAAGGCAGGGGGTGGCCCTCCACTTT
CDR3aa: CASSLRQGVALHF

d_gene: .
v_gene: TRBV11-2
j_gene: TRBJ2-1
abundance: .
CDR3nt: TGTGCCAGCAGCTTCCCGCAGGGAAGGTTCAGGAATGAGCAGTTCTTC
CDR3aa: CASSFPQGRFRNEQFF

d_gene: TRBD1
v_gene: TRBV30
j_gene: TRBJ1-6
abundance: .
CDR3nt: TGTGCCTGGAGTCTGGGCAGGGGGCGTGTAGGGTCCTATAATTCACCCCTCCACTTT
CDR3aa: CAWSLGRGRVGSYNSPLHF

d_gene: .
v_gene: TRBV21-1
j_gene: TRBJ1-5
abundance: .
CDR3nt: TGTGCCAGCAGCGTTACCGGGACAGGGTGTCAGCCCCAGCATTTT
CDR3aa: CASSVTGTGCQPQHF

d_gene: TRBD2
v_gene: TRBV7-9
j_gene: TRBJ2-2
abundance: .
CDR3nt: TGTGCCAGCAGCTCTCATCCACTAGCGTCCCGGGGAGAGCTGTTTTTT
CDR3aa: CASSSHPLASRGELFF

d_gene: .
v_gene: TRBV30
j_gene: TRBJ2-5
abundance: .
CDR3nt: TGTGCCTGGAGTGTGGGTAGCGGCCTCCAAGAGACCCAGTACTTC
CDR3aa: CAWSVGSGLQETQYF

d_gene: .
v_gene: TRBV6-1
j_gene: TRBJ1-2
abundance: .
CDR3nt: TGTGCCAGCAGGGACTGGCAACCCTATGGCTACACCTTC
CDR3aa: CASRDWQPYGYTF

d_gene: TRBD1
v_gene: TRBV7-3
j_gene: TRBJ1-6
abundance: few
CDR3nt: TGTGCCAGCAGCTTAGGGACAGACCCTAATTCACCCCTCCACTTT
CDR3aa: CASSLGTDPNSPLHF

d_gene: TRBD1
v_gene: TRBV30
j_gene: TRBJ1-2
abundance: .
CDR3nt: TGTGCCTGGAGTGTCCAAAGGGGGCCGGGCTATGGCTACACCTTC
CDR3aa: CAWSVQRGPGYGYTF

d_gene: TRBD2
v_gene: TRBV18
j_gene: TRBJ2-2
abundance: .
CDR3nt: TGTGCCAGCTCACCGTGGAGCGGGGACACCGGGGAGCTGTTTTTT
CDR3aa: CASSPWSGDTGELFF

d_gene: TRBD2
v_gene: TRBV6-2/TRBV6-3
j_gene: TRBJ2-3
abundance: .
CDR3nt: TGTGCCAGTAGCGGGAGGAGTCCAGATACGCAGTATTTT
CDR3aa: CASSGRSPDTQYF

d_gene: .
v_gene: TRBV6-5
j_gene: TRBJ2-2
abundance: .
CDR3nt: TGTGCCAGCAGACCCACCGTAGGACGAGGGAGGGAGCTGTTTTTT
CDR3aa: CASRPTVGRGRELFF

d_gene: .
v_gene: TRBV7-2
j_gene: TRBJ1-5
abundance: .
CDR3nt: TGTGCCAGCAGCAGCCATAGCAATCAGCCCCAGCATTTT
CDR3aa: CASSSHSNQPQHF

d_gene: TRBD1
v_gene: TRBV7-9
j_gene: TRBJ1-2
abundance: .
CDR3nt: TGTGCCAGCAGCTTCCGAGGGACAGGGGATGGCTACACCTTC
CDR3aa: CASSFRGTGDGYTF

d_gene: TRBD2
v_gene: TRBV7-7
j_gene: TRBJ2-3
abundance: .
CDR3nt: TGTGCTAGCAGCCTGACTAGCGGGAACACAGATACGCAGTATTTT
CDR3aa: CASSLTSGNTDTQYF

d_gene: TRBD2
v_gene: TRBV29-1
j_gene: TRBJ2-1
abundance: .
CDR3nt: TGCAGCGTTGATCCCTCCGGGACTAGCGGGATGGTGTTCTTC
CDR3aa: CSVDPSGTSGMVFF

d_gene: .
v_gene: TRBV25-1
j_gene: TRBJ1-3
abundance: .
CDR3nt: TGTGCCAGCAGTGACAGGGCGATCTCTGGAAACACCATATATTTT
CDR3aa: CASSDRAISGNTIYF

d_gene: .
v_gene: TRBV24-1
j_gene: TRBJ1-2
abundance: .
CDR3nt: TGTGCCACCAGTGATGCGGGGCGGGGGGTGTATGGCTACACCTTC
CDR3aa: CATSDAGRGVYGYTF

d_gene: TRBD1
v_gene: TRBV24-1
j_gene: TRBJ2-4
abundance: .
CDR3nt: TGTGCCACCAGTCCTCGACCGACAGGGCTAGCCAAAAACATTCAGTACTTC
CDR3aa: CATSPRPTGLAKNIQYF

d_gene: TRBD1
v_gene: TRBV24-1
j_gene: TRBJ2-5
abundance: .
CDR3nt: TGTGCCACCAGTGAACCGGCAGGGGGCCAAGAGACCCAGTACTTC
CDR3aa: CATSEPAGGQETQYF

d_gene: TRBD2
v_gene: TRBV5-4
j_gene: TRBJ2-3
abundance: .
CDR3nt: TGTGCCAGCAGCTTTCTCCTAGCGGGGAGCAGGGATACGCAGTATTTT
CDR3aa: CASSFLLAGSRDTQYF

d_gene: TRBD1
v_gene: TRBV29-1
j_gene: TRBJ1-2
abundance: .
CDR3nt: TGCAGCGTTGGAGGACAGGGGGCCTATGGCTACACCTTC
CDR3aa: CSVGGQGAYGYTF

d_gene: TRBD1
v_gene: TRBV7-2
j_gene: TRBJ2-1
abundance: .
CDR3nt: TGTGCCAGCAGCGCTAACAGGGGCAGCTCCTACAATGAGCAGTTCTTC
CDR3aa: CASSANRGSSYNEQFF

d_gene: TRBD2
v_gene: TRBV9
j_gene: TRBJ2-7
abundance: .
CDR3nt: TGTGCCAGCAGCGTAGGGGGAGGGGCCGGAGGGTACGAGCAGTACTTC
CDR3aa: CASSVGGGAGGYEQYF

d_gene: TRBD2
v_gene: TRBV24-1
j_gene: TRBJ2-2
abundance: .
CDR3nt: TGTGCCACCCGGGACGGGGGGACCGGGGAGCTGTTTTTT
CDR3aa: CATRDGGTGELFF

d_gene: .
v_gene: TRBV4-1
j_gene: TRBJ1-2
abundance: .
CDR3nt: TGCGCCAGCAGCCATGAGGACTTAGGGCCACATTATGGCTACACCTTC
CDR3aa: CASSHEDLGPHYGYTF

d_gene: .
v_gene: TRBV3-1/TRBV3-2
j_gene: TRBJ2-1
abundance: once
CDR3nt: TGTGCCAGCAGCCAAGATGGGGGCCGGAGGAGCAATGAGCAGTTCTTC
CDR3aa: CASSQDGGRRSNEQFF

d_gene: TRBD2
v_gene: TRBV6-1
j_gene: TRBJ2-7
abundance: once
CDR3nt: TGTGCCAGCAGTGAAGCGGGACTAGTGGGCTACGAGCAGTACTTC
CDR3aa: CASSEAGLVGYEQYF

d_gene: .
v_gene: TRBV7-9
j_gene: TRBJ2-7
abundance: .
CDR3nt: TGTGCCAGCAGCTTAGTCGGGGAGCAGTACTTC
CDR3aa: CASSLVGEQYF

d_gene: .
v_gene: TRBV7-2
j_gene: TRBJ1-2
abundance: .
CDR3nt: TGTGCCAGCAGCTTAGATCGCGGTCCTAACTATGGCTACACCTTC
CDR3aa: CASSLDRGPNYGYTF

d_gene: TRBD1
v_gene: TRBV10-1
j_gene: TRBJ1-4
abundance: .
CDR3nt: TGCGCCAGCAGTGGGGGCGGACAGGGTGAAAAACTGTTTTTT
CDR3aa: CASSGGGQGEKLFF

d_gene: .
v_gene: TRBV6-2/TRBV6-3
j_gene: TRBJ1-2
abundance: .
CDR3nt: TGTGCCAGCAGCGATCCAGGGGATGGCTACACCTTC
CDR3aa: CASSDPGDGYTF

d_gene: .
v_gene: TRBV12-3/TRBV12-4
j_gene: TRBJ2-7
abundance: .
CDR3nt: TGTGCCTCCGGTAGCTCCTACGAGCAGTACTTC
CDR3aa: CASGSSYEQYF

d_gene: .
v_gene: TRBV12-2
j_gene: TRBJ2-1
abundance: once
CDR3nt: TGTGCAAGTCGCTTTAGCAAGACTAGCGGGACCTACAATGAGCAGTTCTTC
CDR3aa: CASRFSKTSGTYNEQFF

d_gene: TRBD1
v_gene: TRBV28
j_gene: TRBJ1-2
abundance: .
CDR3nt: TGTGCCAGCACCTTGGGACAGGGGAACTATGGCTACACCTTC
CDR3aa: CASTLGQGNYGYTF

d_gene: TRBD1
v_gene: TRBV6-2/TRBV6-3
j_gene: TRBJ2-5
abundance: .
CDR3nt: TGTGCCAGCAGTCCCCTGGACAGGGGCCAAGAGACCCAGTACTTC
CDR3aa: CASSPLDRGQETQYF

d_gene: .
v_gene: TRBV30
j_gene: TRBJ1-5
abundance: .
CDR3nt: TGTGCCTGGAGTGTGCTCAGGGTAGGGCAGCCCCAGCATTTT
CDR3aa: CAWSVLRVGQPQHF

d_gene: .
v_gene: TRBV25-1
j_gene: TRBJ1-2
abundance: .
CDR3nt: TGTGCCAGCAGTGGGTCAGGTTATGGCTACACCTTC
CDR3aa: CASSGSGYGYTF

d_gene: TRBD2
v_gene: TRBV30
j_gene: TRBJ2-1
abundance: .
CDR3nt: TGTGCCCGACGCGGGACTAGCGGGGGCTCCTACAATGAGCAGTTCTTC
CDR3aa: CARRGTSGGSYNEQFF